The clone carrying this T cell receptor beta chain has a count of ten or more. Antigen unknown. Unique molecular identifiers were built into the TCRbeta library. Each CDR3 protein gets one entry after TCRdb re-called the PCR reads with MiXCR. The table has hundreds of thousands of distinct CDR3 sequences, approximately 8.9% seen once. This specimen comes from a study of T-cell reconstitution after alpha-beta-depleted transplantation in children. General study results and limits: The authors attributed T-cell counts and diversity one year after transplant mostly to newly produced T cells. After transplant, at about two months, alpha-beta T cells were reportedly derived from several hundred expanded graft clones. The high TCRbeta diversity at day 60 in some patients came from surviving recipient T cells and thymic progenitors.

This CDR3 region has 16 residues. Trimming left V 2 bases short and J 0 bases short, with 14 bases between. CDR1 SGHVS and CDR2 FNYEAQ come from the germline V gene. The source is a male patient between 5 and 17 years old who had a stem cell transplant for acute lymphoblastic leukemia, so the T cells may come from the graft donor. Sample: PBMCs, mostly from graft donor cells, taken 180 days after TCRalphabeta/CD19-depleted stem cell transplant. V gene TRBV7-6 combines with J gene TRBJ2-7; D not certain. As DNA, the CDR3 is TGTGCCAGCAGCTTACACCCCCATTCTAGCTCCTACGAGCAGTACTTC. Translation: CASSLHPHSSSYEQYF.